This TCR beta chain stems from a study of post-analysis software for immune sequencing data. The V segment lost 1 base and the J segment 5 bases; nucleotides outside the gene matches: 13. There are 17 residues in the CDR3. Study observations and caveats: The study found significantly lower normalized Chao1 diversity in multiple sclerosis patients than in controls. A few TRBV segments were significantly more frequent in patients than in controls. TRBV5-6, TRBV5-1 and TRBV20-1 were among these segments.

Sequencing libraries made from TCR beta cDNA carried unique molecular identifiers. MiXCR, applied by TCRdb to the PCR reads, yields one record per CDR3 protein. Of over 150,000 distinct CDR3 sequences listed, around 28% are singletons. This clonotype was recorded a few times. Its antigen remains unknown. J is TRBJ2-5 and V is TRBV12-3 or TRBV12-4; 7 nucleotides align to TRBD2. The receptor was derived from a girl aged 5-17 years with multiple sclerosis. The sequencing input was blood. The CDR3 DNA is TGTGCCAGCAGTTTAGAAGGGGCGGGAGCCTGGTGGGAGACCCAGTACTTC. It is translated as CASSLEGAGAWWETQYF.